This T cell receptor beta chain came from a study of circulating and synovial CD4+ cells in juvenile arthritis. Findings and limits, study-wide: These repertoires were less diverse than bulk blood CD4 repertoires. Vbeta family usage analysis did not detect the pathogenic-like versus bulk difference.

With respect to this clone: Its specificity is unknown.

Data came from immunoSEQ multiplex PCR; TCRdb stores just in-frame clones and leaves some out. The sample holds about 16,000 clones; around 91% are singletons and the top ten take 0.73%. Trimming pared 6 bases from V and 5 bases from J, leaving 16 bases between. CDR1 and CDR2 (germline): MNHEY, SVGAGI. The CDR3 spans 14 residues. The sample comprised CD4+ T cells from blood. This receptor was obtained from a human donor with juvenile idiopathic arthritis. The chain uses TRBV6-5 and TRBJ2-5, with D perhaps TRBD1 (6 bases). The CDR3 protein is CASRSTGISETQYF. Here the CDR3 DNA reads TGTGCCAGCAGATCCACAGGGATTAGTGAGACCCAGTACTTC.